This T cell receptor (beta chain) was sequenced for a study of control samples from healthy donors and cancer patients. CDR1 and CDR2 from the germline V gene are LNHNV and YYDKDF (reference sequence). Trimming stripped 0 bases from V and 7 bases from J, with 13 bases between. The CDR3 has 16 residues. The assay was immunoSEQ multiplex PCR, and TCRdb's table has in-frame clones only and misses some. The sample shows about 150,000 clones, 80% to 95% of them seen only once. The sample consisted of blood. The V call is TRBV15, the J call TRBJ1-6; D uncertain. This receptor was obtained from a man between 18 and 35 years old in good health. In DNA form, the CDR3 reads TGTGCCACCAGCAGAGATGTGTCAGCCGTCAATTCACCCCTCCACTTT. This translates into CATSRDVSAVNSPLHF.